The TCR beta chain under discussion was sequenced for a study of blood T cell repertoires in COVID-19. Study overall: COVID-19 samples collected from the United States, Italy and Spain covered acute and convalescent phases.

Per the authors' pipeline: Amplification of reference gene primers was used by the study to estimate nucleated cell counts. The repertoire was sequenced with immunoSEQ multiplex PCR; TCRdb's copy has only in-frame clones and lacks some. Clone size and the V and J calls come from that table; the DNA yielded D and trimming. The sample has 120,000 to 150,000 clones, roughly 90% seen once; the top ten hold about 2.5%. Trimming at V came to 1 base and at J to 4 bases, leaving 0 bases not matched to a gene. In germline, CDR1 is SGHAT, CDR2 FQNNGV. The CDR3 extends over 14 amino acids. The chain has TRBV11-2 and TRBJ2-3; 9 bases are shared with TRBD2. Sequencing was done on a sample of peripheral blood. This receptor was identified in a human donor in a cohort sampled during active COVID-19. CDR3 sequence (DNA): TGTGCCAGCAGCTTAGGACTAGCGGCAGATACGCAGTATTTT. Protein sequence: CASSLGLAADTQYF.